This TCR beta chain was sequenced for a study of T cell repertoires in cytomegalovirus infection. Whole-study context: Indications of both CMV infection and matching HLA type were provided by public TCR beta signatures.

TCRdb reprocessed the reads with MiXCR, giving one entry per CDR3 protein. There are roughly 720,000 distinct CDR3 sequences in the sample; 35% to 45% occur only once, and about 2.8% lies in the top ten. CDR3 length: 13 amino acids. Trimming took 3 bases from V and 7 from J, leaving 9 bases between them. CDR1 and CDR2 from the germline V gene are LNHNV and YYDKDF (reference sequence). This clonotype occurred a few times. This TCR was sampled from a human donor in good health (CMV status not recorded). Some clones in this sample may be carry-over from other donors' samples. The chain carries TRBV15 and TRBJ1-4, with D possibly matching TRBD1 (5 bases). The sample comprised PBMCs. In DNA, the CDR3 is TGTGCCACCAGCAGGACGGGGCCTGAAAAACTGTTTTTT. This sequence encodes CATSRTGPEKLFF.